These 29 T cell receptor beta chains came from one sample sequenced in a study of shared clonotypes between healthy human individuals. Only in-frame clones appear in the TCRdb table, and some are missing; sequencing was by immunoSEQ multiplex PCR. The sample yields about 2.3 million clones, about nine tenths seen once. Material for sequencing was naive CD4+ T cells from PBMCs. Specified subset: CD45RA+ positively selected. The receptors were sampled from a man aged 18 to 35 in good health. Some clones in this sample may be carry-over from other donors' samples.

The V call is TRBV5-1, the J call TRBJ2-3; D is uncertain. Germline V gene sequence: CDR1 SGHRS, CDR2 YFSETQ. V lost 0 bases and J 6 bases, leaving 11 bases between the germline ends. The CDR3 totals 14 residues. This chain's CDR3 is CASSLGDPWDTQYF. The CDR3 DNA sequence: TGCGCCAGCAGCTTGGGAGACCCATGGGATACGCAGTATTTT. Filled out from reference TRBV5-1 and TRBJ2-3, the complete variable domain reads KAGVTQTPRYLIKTRGQQVTLSCSPISGHRSVSWYQQTPGQGLQFLFEYFSETQRNKGNFPGRFSGRQFSNSRSEMNVSTLELGDSALYLCASSLGDPWDTQYFGPGTRLTVL.

The rearrangement uses TRBV7-2 and TRBJ1-4; maybe TRBD1 (5 bases). The CDR3 is 14 amino acids. The ends were cut back, 6 bases at V and 8 bases at J, with 16 bases in the middle. Germline loops: CDR1 SGHTA, CDR2 FQGNSA. The CDR3 bases are TGTGCCAGCAGGCCGGGGGAAAGTAGGGAAAAACTGTTTTTT. This gives the protein CASRPGESREKLFF.

The rearrangement uses TRBV10-2 and TRBJ1-3; D is undetermined. Per the germline V gene, CDR1 is WSHSY and CDR2 is SAAADI. Trimming took 6 bases from V and 0 from J, leaving 12 bases between them. This CDR3 is 15 amino acids long. CDR3 bases: TGCGCCAGCAGGGCAGTAACTTCCTCTGGAAACACCATATATTTT. It specifies CASRAVTSSGNTIYF.

The J gene is TRBJ2-7, the V gene TRBV6-6; no reliable D call. Looked up from germline, CDR1 is MNHNY and CDR2 is SVGAGI (reference sequence). The CDR3 is 11 amino acids. V was cut by 8 bases and J by 6 bases, with 11 bases left in between. The CDR3 sequence: CASSRPPEQYF. The CDR3 DNA reads as TGTGCCAGCTCCAGACCGCCCGAGCAGTACTTC.

The gene calls are TRBV28 and TRBJ2-7; 13 nucleotides line up with TRBD2. Germline values: CDR1 MDHEN, CDR2 SYDVKM. The CDR3 runs 15 residues. Germline trimming cut 6 bases from V and 5 bases from J; bases unmatched to any gene: 7. The CDR3 loop is CASRELAGGGDEQYF. The DNA of the CDR3 is TGTGCCAGCAGGGAACTAGCGGGAGGGGGCGACGAGCAGTACTTC.

V usage is TRBV19 and J usage is TRBJ1-5, with D unclear. The CDR3 runs to 18 residues. With 3 bases removed from V and 3 bases from J, the gap between germline ends came to 21 bases. CDR1 and CDR2 from the germline V gene are LNHDA and SQIVND (reference sequence). The CDR3 nucleotides read TGTGCCAGTAGTATTCTTACCTCGGGAACGGGAGCCAATCAGCCCCAGCATTTT. This gives the protein CASSILTSGTGANQPQHF.

The rearrangement uses TRBV6-1 and TRBJ2-3; no clear D gene. This CDR3 spans 14 amino acids. Germline-derived CDR1 and CDR2 are MNHNS and SASEGT. V lost 2 bases, J lost 1 base, and 7 bases lay in between. CDR3 nucleotide sequence: TGTGCCAGCAGTGAATCGGGCCGCACAGATACGCAGTATTTT. This encodes CASSESGRTDTQYF.

This chain links TRBV10-3 with TRBJ2-3; 14 bases fit TRBD2. This CDR3 is built from 14 residues. J lost 3 bases, V lost 8 bases, and 1 base had no gene match. Germline values: CDR1 ENHRY, CDR2 SYGVKD. CDR3 coding DNA: TGTGCCATCGGGACTAGCGGGAGTACAGATACGCAGTATTTT. Encoded protein: CAIGTSGSTDTQYF.

The chain combines TRBV6-5 with TRBJ2-7, with 11 bases that match TRBD2. CDR1 is MNHEY, CDR2 SVGAGI, per germline. The V gene end was trimmed by 2 bases and the J gene end by 5 bases; junction bases not matched to a gene: 5. There are 15 residues in the CDR3. CDR3 amino acids: CASSYGVTSGDEQYF. In DNA, the CDR3 is TGTGCCAGCAGTTACGGTGTGACTAGCGGGGACGAGCAGTACTTC.

This clone was detected once. The CDR3, as DNA: TGTGCCAGCAGCCAAGTGTCCGAGACCTACAATGAGCAGTTCTTC. Amino acids: CASSQVSETYNEQFF. The J gene is TRBJ2-1, the V gene TRBV5-4; D is uncertain. The CDR3 spans 15 residues. V lost 4 bases and J 2 bases, leaving 13 bases between the germline ends. Germline-derived CDR1 and CDR2 are SGHNT and YYREEE (reference sequence). Complete variable domain (other parts from reference TRBV5-4 and TRBJ2-1): ETGVTQSPTHLIKTRGQQVTLRCSSQSGHNTVSWYQQALGQGPQFIFQYYREEENGRGNFPPRFSGLQFPNYSSELNVNALELDDSALYLCASSQVSETYNEQFFGPGTRLTVL.

The chain employs TRBV5-1 and TRBJ1-1, with a tentative D call TRBD1 (6 bases). Trimming shortened V by 0 bases and J by 3 bases, and 18 bases separated the two germline ends. The CDR3 extends over 17 amino acids. From germline, CDR1 is SGHRS and CDR2 YFSETQ. CDR3 amino acids: CASSLVAQGILDTEAFF. The CDR3 DNA follows: TGCGCCAGCAGCTTGGTTGCGCAGGGGATCTTGGACACTGAAGCTTTCTTT.

The chain employs TRBV28 and TRBJ2-1; a possible D gene is TRBD2 (6 bases). V shed 11 bases and J shed 3 bases, with 14 bases lying between them. Germline loops: CDR1 MDHEN, CDR2 SYDVKM. This CDR3 has 13 amino acids. DNA for the CDR3: TGTGCCGGCGGGGCAGTCAACTACAATGAGCAGTTCTTC. Translating gives CAGGAVNYNEQFF.

This clone was seen more than once but under ten times. This same CDR3 is encoded by further DNA sequences in the sample. The rearrangement joins TRBV14 to TRBJ1-1; D unclear. Germline lookup yields CDR1 SGHDN and CDR2 FVKESK. V dropped 3 bases and J dropped 4 bases, with 9 bases sitting between them. This CDR3 is built from 13 residues. Here the CDR3 reads CASSQGFGTEAFF. The CDR3 DNA reads TGTGCCAGCAGCCAGGGGTTCGGCACTGAAGCTTTCTTT. The entire variable domain, with the rest obtained from reference TRBV14 and TRBJ1-1, is as follows: EAGVTQFPSHSVIEKGQTVTLRCDPISGHDNLYWYRRVMGKEIKFLLHFVKESKQDESGMPNNRFLAERTGGTYSTLKVQPAELEDSGVYFCASSQGFGTEAFFGQGTRLTVV.

The CDR3 DNA reads as TGTGCCAGCAGCTTGTGGACTAGCGGGAGGGTCTCCTACGAGCAGTACTTC. It is translated as CASSLWTSGRVSYEQYF. This chain connects TRBV5-8 to TRBJ2-7; 15 nucleotides match TRBD2. The CDR3 runs to 17 residues. The trim removed 1 base at V and 0 bases at J, leaving 2 bases unmatched. Germline V lookup: CDR1 SGHTS, CDR2 YDEGEE.

This chain joins TRBV11-3 and TRBJ2-2; D is undetermined. Germline V CDR1 and CDR2: SGHNT, YENEEA. Trimming shortened V by 5 bases and J by 5 bases, and 6 bases separated the two germline ends. CDR3 length equals 12 residues. The CDR3 loop reads CASSGRTGELFF. The CDR3 region has the DNA TGTGCCAGCAGCGGTCGGACCGGGGAGCTGTTTTTT.

V and J are TRBV29-1 and TRBJ2-4; D remains unclear. The V end lost 0 bases, the J end lost 0 bases, and 15 bases lay between the germline ends. CDR3 length equals 17 residues. Germline V gene sequence: CDR1 SQVTM, CDR2 ANQGSEA. The CDR3 loop is CSVEDRSYGLAKNIQYF. The DNA of the CDR3 is TGCAGCGTTGAAGATCGTTCTTACGGCCTAGCCAAAAACATTCAGTACTTC. The full variable domain, in which reference TRBV29-1 and TRBJ2-4 provide the parts outside the CDR3, is SAVISQKPSRDICQRGTSLTIQCQVDSQVTMMFWYRQQPGQSLTLIATANQGSEATYESGFVIDKFPISRPNLTFSTLTVSNMSPEDSSIYLCSVEDRSYGLAKNIQYFGAGTRLSVL.

The rearrangement joins TRBV7-2 to TRBJ2-5; 7 positions agree with TRBD2. The V and J ends lost 3 bases and 7 bases, in that order; junction bases with no gene match: 8. Germline CDR1 SGHTA, CDR2 FQGNSA. The CDR3 totals 14 residues. The chain's CDR3 is CASSLGGSGRTQYF. The CDR3, as DNA: TGTGCCAGCAGCTTGGGCGGGAGTGGTCGGACCCAGTACTTC.

The chain employs TRBV6-5 and TRBJ2-7, with D possibly matching TRBD1 (5 bases). Germline CDR1 MNHEY, CDR2 SVGAGI. Trimming left V 1 base short and J 6 bases short, with 19 bases between. The CDR3 sequence is 16 residues long. CDR3 region: CASSYYGQGGWGEQYF. For the CDR3, the DNA is TGTGCCAGCAGTTACTACGGGCAGGGTGGTTGGGGCGAGCAGTACTTC.

The V gene is TRBV6-5, the J gene TRBJ2-2, with D perhaps matching TRBD1 (5 bases). CDR1 and CDR2 (germline): MNHEY, SVGAGI. This CDR3 spans 16 amino acids. Trimming took off 4 bases at V and 4 bases at J, with 16 bases between the two ends. The CDR3 nucleotides read TGTGCCAGCAGTTTAGCCACAGGAAGACTCACCGGGGAGCTGTTTTTT. Its translation is CASSLATGRLTGELFF.

Here the CDR3 reads CASSLEARGVGELFF. CDR3 nucleotide sequence: TGCGCCAGCAGCTTGGAAGCGAGAGGGGTAGGGGAGCTGTTTTTT. The V and J genes are TRBV5-1 and TRBJ2-2; the D gene could be TRBD1 or TRBD2 (5 bases each). Germline V lookup: CDR1 SGHRS, CDR2 YFSETQ. This CDR3 region has 15 residues. V dropped 0 bases and J dropped 8 bases, with 14 bases sitting between them.

A remark on this clone: Other DNA sequences in this sample translate to the same CDR3. The chain joins TRBV9 to TRBJ1-1; no clear D gene. V shed 2 bases and J shed 1 base, with 12 bases lying between them. CDR3 size: 15 residues. CDR1 and CDR2 from the germline V gene are SGDLS and YYNGEE. The CDR3 region is CASSVSGQPNTEAFF. CDR3 coding DNA: TGTGCCAGCAGCGTGTCCGGGCAACCGAACACTGAAGCTTTCTTT.

V is TRBV6-4 and J is TRBJ1-2, with 10 bases identical to TRBD1. The CDR3 covers 14 residues. After removal of 6 bases from V and 7 bases from J, the junction contained 8 bases not matched to a gene. Looked up from germline, CDR1 is MRHNA and CDR2 is SNTAGT. The chain's CDR3 is CASRGDRGTRGYTF. CDR3 coding DNA: TGTGCCAGCAGGGGGGACAGGGGAACTCGTGGCTACACCTTC.

The genes are TRBV28 and TRBJ1-2; tentatively, D is TRBD1 (6 bases). Germline values: CDR1 MDHEN, CDR2 SYDVKM. This CDR3 comprises 15 residues. V was clipped by 5 bases and J by 4 bases, with 17 bases between them. CDR3 nucleotide sequence: TGTGCCAGCAGTATCGGACAGAAAAGCCCCTATGGCTACACCTTC. This codes for CASSIGQKSPYGYTF.

The chain couples TRBV18 to TRBJ2-1; D possibly corresponds to TRBD1 (6 bases). The CDR3 sequence is 15 residues long. Germline CDR1 and CDR2: KGHSH and LQKENI. Trimming cost V 6 bases and J 9 bases, with 21 bases left between them. CDR3 residues: CASSPDSHMRGEQFF. The CDR3 DNA follows: TGTGCCAGCTCGCCGGACAGCCATATGAGGGGTGAGCAGTTCTTC.

The rearrangement links TRBV29-1 to TRBJ2-2; 8 nucleotides match TRBD1. CDR1 and CDR2 from the germline V gene are SQVTM and ANQGSEA. CDR3 length: 16 amino acids. For the CDR3, the DNA is TGCAGTGCAACCGGGACAGGAGGGATTGGCGCCGGGGAGCTGTTTTTT. Amino acid sequence: CSATGTGGIGAGELFF.

CDR3 DNA: TGTGCCAGCCACAGGGGGCGCGGCACCGGGGAGCTGTTTTTT. It codes for CASHRGRGTGELFF. The rearrangement joins TRBV2 to TRBJ2-2, with 9 bases aligning to TRBD1. Looked up from germline, CDR1 is SNHLY and CDR2 is FYNNEI. The CDR3 extends over 14 amino acids. With 8 bases clipped from V and 4 bases from J, the junction kept 5 bases outside the gene matches.

This rearrangement joins TRBV4-1 to TRBJ1-5; 12 bases fit TRBD1. The junction had 5 bases not matched to a gene; V was cut back by 4 bases and J by 1 base. Per the germline V gene, CDR1 is MGHRA and CDR2 is YSYEKL. The CDR3 loop spans 17 amino acids. CDR3 amino acids: CASSPGTGGRSNQPQHF. Written as DNA, the CDR3 is TGCGCCAGCAGCCCTGGGACAGGGGGCCGGAGCAATCAGCCCCAGCATTTT.

This sequence joins TRBV7-9 and TRBJ1-1; no definite D call. Trimming left V 5 bases short and J 3 bases short, with 10 bases between. The germline gives CDR1 SEHNR, CDR2 FQNEAQ (reference sequence). This CDR3 has 13 amino acids. CDR3 region: CASSTVRDTEAFF. In DNA, the CDR3 is TGTGCCAGCAGCACCGTTCGGGACACTGAAGCTTTCTTT.

This sequence joins TRBV5-6 and TRBJ2-2, with D perhaps TRBD2 (7 bases). Germline V CDR1 and CDR2: SGHDT, YYEEEE. Trimming left V 0 bases short and J 4 bases short, with 16 bases between. This CDR3 is built from 17 residues. The CDR3 DNA reads as TGTGCCAGCAGCTTGGGAGGGGGGGCGCGTGGCACCGGGGAGCTGTTTTTT. It encodes CASSLGGGARGTGELFF.